This TCR beta chain emerged from a study of OX40 agonist ivuxolimab in advanced cancers. Repertoires were generated with immunoSEQ multiplex PCR, while TCRdb's copy carries only in-frame clones and drops some. The data contain under 50,000 clones, around 80% of them singletons. V shed 3 bases and J shed 5 bases, with 11 bases lying between them. CDR1 and CDR2 (germline): KGHSH, LQKENI. This CDR3 is built from 14 residues. The sample here was CD4+ or CD8+ T cells sorted from blood, taken in a trial of the OX40 agonist ivuxolimab. The chain couples TRBV18 to TRBJ2-1, with D unresolved. The sequence derives from an adult with an advanced solid tumor such as melanoma, head and neck, liver or kidney cancer. CDR3 nucleotides: TGTGCCAGCTCACCCTTTGTACGGGACAATGAGCAGTTCTTC. Protein: CASSPFVRDNEQFF.